This is a list of T cell receptor beta chains from one sample in a study of blood T cell repertoires in COVID-19. Generated by immunoSEQ multiplex PCR, the TCRdb table keeps only in-frame clones and is missing some. This sample has around 300,000 clones, with roughly 85% found just once. The sample taken for sequencing was peripheral blood. These receptor sequences come from a woman aged 70-85 years with acute or convalescent COVID-19. CDR3s include the opening cysteine and the closing phenylalanine or tryptophan.

>TRBV19
CASSLLQTSGSRTDTQYF
>TRBV4-2
CASSHELAGAVTGELFF
>TRBV18
CASSPEAVEEKLFF
>TRBV7-9
CASSLVSGSTDTQYF
>TRBV14
CASSQQTGRGETQYF
>TRBV20-1
CSATEYYEQYF
>TRBV3-1/TRBV3-2
CASSPRGGTDTQYF
>TRBV3-1/TRBV3-2
CASSLDRAYGYTF
>TRBV13
CASSSDGEMNTEAFF
>TRBV5-1
CASSLTGTPRNEQFF
>TRBV4-1
CASRSHMNTEAFF
>TRBV7-9
CASRGSGVIDTQYF
>TRBV25-1
CASSFSGGVETQYF
>TRBV14
CASSQGPGVTNEKLFF
>TRBV28
CASSLRGSPRYEQYF
>TRBV5-1
CASSWGEVAGKETQYF
>TRBV11-2
CASSSTASYGYTF
>TRBV2
CASTERSITEAFF
>TRBV7-2
CASSLTGTANTEAFF
>TRBV11-1
CASSLGDRPNEKLFF
>TRBV12-3/TRBV12-4
CASWGQEDYEQYF
>TRBV7-9
CASRTGAGEAFF
>TRBV5-1
CASSPTAGGTIQYF
>TRBV5-1
CASSQDRVGTEAFF
>TRBV5-6
CASSPRGPGELFF
>TRBV20-1
CSAGRRETQYF